This TCR beta chain was identified in a study of blood T cell repertoires in COVID-19. Across the study: The origin of the acute and convalescent COVID-19 samples was the United States, Italy and Spain. T cells, B-cell-depleted T cells, or PBMCs provided the cDNA or gDNA that served as material.

Authors' processing steps: Estimates of nucleated cell counts were drawn from the amplification of reference gene primers. Profiling relied on immunoSEQ multiplex PCR, and the TCRdb table lists in-frame clones only, not all of them. V and J calls and clone size follow that table, whereas D and trimming were derived from the DNA. In the table there are approximately 280,000 clones, around 90% of which are singletons. Patients in Seattle were enrolled during active infection, then followed longitudinally. Trimming removed 1 base from V and 5 bases from J; junction bases left unmatched: 2. Germline V gene sequence: CDR1 KGHSH, CDR2 LQKENI. The CDR3 sequence is 15 residues long.

The chain links TRBV18 to TRBJ2-1; 10 bases are a match to TRBD2. Specimen: peripheral blood. The receptor comes from a woman aged 25 to 39 with COVID-19, enrolled during active disease. The CDR3 DNA follows: TGTGCCAGCTCACCACGACTAGCGGGCAACAATGAGCAGTTCTTC. It encodes CASSPRLAGNNEQFF.